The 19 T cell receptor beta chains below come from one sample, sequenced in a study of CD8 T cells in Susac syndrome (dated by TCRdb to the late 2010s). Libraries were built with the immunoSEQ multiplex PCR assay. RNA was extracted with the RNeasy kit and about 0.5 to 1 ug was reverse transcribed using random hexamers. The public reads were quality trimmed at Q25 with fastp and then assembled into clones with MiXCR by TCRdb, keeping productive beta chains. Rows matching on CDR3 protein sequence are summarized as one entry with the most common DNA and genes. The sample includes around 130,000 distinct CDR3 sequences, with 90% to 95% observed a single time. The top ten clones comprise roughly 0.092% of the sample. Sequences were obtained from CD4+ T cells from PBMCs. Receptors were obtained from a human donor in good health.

CDR3 amino acids: CASSWLAAGETQYF. The CDR3 DNA sequence: TGTGCCAGCAGCTGGTTAGCGGCGGGAGAGACCCAGTACTTC. The V gene is TRBV5-4, the J gene TRBJ2-5, with D possibly being TRBD2 (6 bases). The length of the CDR3 is 14 residues. Germline CDR1 is SGHNT and CDR2 is YYREEE (reference sequence). V was trimmed by 3 bases and J by 4 bases, leaving 13 bases between them.

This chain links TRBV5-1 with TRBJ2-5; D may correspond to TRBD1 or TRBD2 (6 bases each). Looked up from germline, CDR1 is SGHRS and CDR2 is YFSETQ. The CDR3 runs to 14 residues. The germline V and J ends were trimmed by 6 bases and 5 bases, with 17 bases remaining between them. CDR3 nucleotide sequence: TGCGCCAGCACTACGACAGGACTATTGGAGACCCAGTACTTC. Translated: CASTTTGLLETQYF.

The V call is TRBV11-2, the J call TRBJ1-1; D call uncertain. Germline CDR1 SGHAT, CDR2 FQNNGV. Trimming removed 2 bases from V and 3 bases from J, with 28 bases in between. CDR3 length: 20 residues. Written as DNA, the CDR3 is TGTGCCAGCAGCTTAATCAAAACAGCGTTTACCCCTTCCACCTACACTGAAGCTTTCTTT. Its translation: CASSLIKTAFTPSTYTEAFF.

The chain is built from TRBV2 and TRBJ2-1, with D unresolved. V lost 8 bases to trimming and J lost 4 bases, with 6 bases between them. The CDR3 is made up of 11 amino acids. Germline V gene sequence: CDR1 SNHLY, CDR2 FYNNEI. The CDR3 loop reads CASQVYNEQFF. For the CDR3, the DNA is TGTGCCAGCCAGGTTTACAATGAGCAGTTCTTC.

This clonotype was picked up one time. DNA of the CDR3: TGTGCCAGCAGTTACGCAACAACTACGACAGGGTCAGATACGCAGTATTTT. Residues: CASSYATTTTGSDTQYF. This sequence joins TRBV6-5 and TRBJ2-3; TRBD1 aligns across 7 bases. J lost 4 bases, V lost 2 bases, and 12 bases had no gene match. Germline CDR1 is MNHEY and CDR2 is SVGAGI. The CDR3 is 17 amino acids.

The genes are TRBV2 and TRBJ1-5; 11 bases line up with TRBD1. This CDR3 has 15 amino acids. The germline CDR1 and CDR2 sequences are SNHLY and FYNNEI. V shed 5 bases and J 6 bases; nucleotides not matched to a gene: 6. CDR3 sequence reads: CASSLWTGGSQPQHF. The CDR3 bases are TGTGCCAGCAGTCTCTGGACAGGGGGCTCTCAGCCCCAGCATTTT.

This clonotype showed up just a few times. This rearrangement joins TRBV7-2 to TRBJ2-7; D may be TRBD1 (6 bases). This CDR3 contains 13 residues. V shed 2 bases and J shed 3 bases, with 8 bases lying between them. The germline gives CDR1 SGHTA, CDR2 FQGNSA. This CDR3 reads CASSLNRDYEQYF. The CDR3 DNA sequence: TGTGCCAGCAGCTTAAACAGGGACTACGAGCAGTACTTC.

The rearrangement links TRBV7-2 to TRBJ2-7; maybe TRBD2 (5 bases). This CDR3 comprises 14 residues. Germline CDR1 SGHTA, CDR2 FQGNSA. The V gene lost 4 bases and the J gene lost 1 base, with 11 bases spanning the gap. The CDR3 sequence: CASSSRLASYEQYF. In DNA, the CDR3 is TGTGCCAGCAGCTCCCGGTTAGCGTCCTACGAGCAGTACTTC. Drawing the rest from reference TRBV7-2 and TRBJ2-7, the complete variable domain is GAGVSQSPSNKVTEKGKDVELRCDPISGHTALYWYRQSLGQGLEFLIYFQGNSAPDKSGLPSDRFSAERTGGSVSTLTIQRTQQEDSAVYLCASSSRLASYEQYFGPGTRLTVT.

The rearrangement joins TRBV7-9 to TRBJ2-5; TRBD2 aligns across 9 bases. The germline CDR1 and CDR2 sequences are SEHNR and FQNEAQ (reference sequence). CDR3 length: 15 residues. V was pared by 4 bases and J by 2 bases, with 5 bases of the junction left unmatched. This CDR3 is CASSSIAGAQETQYF. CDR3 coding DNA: TGTGCCAGCAGCTCCATAGCGGGGGCTCAAGAGACCCAGTACTTC.

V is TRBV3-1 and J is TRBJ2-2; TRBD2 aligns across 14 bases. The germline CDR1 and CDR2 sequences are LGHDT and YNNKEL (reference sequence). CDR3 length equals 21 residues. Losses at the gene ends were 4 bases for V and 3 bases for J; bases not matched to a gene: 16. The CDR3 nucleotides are TGTGCCAGCAGCCTAGGCCTGGGACACGGGACTAGCGGGAGCGACACCGGGGAGCTGTTTTTT. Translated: CASSLGLGHGTSGSDTGELFF.

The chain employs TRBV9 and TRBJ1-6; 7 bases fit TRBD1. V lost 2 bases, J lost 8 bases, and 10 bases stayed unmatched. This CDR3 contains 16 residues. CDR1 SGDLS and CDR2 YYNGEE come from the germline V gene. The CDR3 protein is CASSVRGGALDSPLHF. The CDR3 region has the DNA TGTGCCAGCAGCGTTCGAGGGGGCGCTTTGGATTCACCCCTCCACTTT.

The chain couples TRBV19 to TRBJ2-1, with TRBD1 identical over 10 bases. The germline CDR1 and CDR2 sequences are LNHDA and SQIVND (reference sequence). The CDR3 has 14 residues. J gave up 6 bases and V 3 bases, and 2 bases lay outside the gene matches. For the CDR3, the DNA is TGTGCCAGTAGTATGGGACAGGGGAGCAATGAGCAGTTCTTC. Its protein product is CASSMGQGSNEQFF.

CDR3 sequence: CAWATYNEQFF. As DNA, the CDR3 is TGTGCCTGGGCCACTTACAATGAGCAGTTCTTC. The chain joins TRBV30 to TRBJ2-1; D remains ambiguous. Germline V gene sequence: CDR1 GTSNPN, CDR2 SVGIG (reference sequence). V lost 5 bases and J lost 4, with 6 bases in between. The CDR3 covers 11 residues.

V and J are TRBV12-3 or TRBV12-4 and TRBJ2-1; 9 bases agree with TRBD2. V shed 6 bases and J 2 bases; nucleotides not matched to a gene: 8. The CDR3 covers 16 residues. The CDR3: CASRPRLADAYNEQFF. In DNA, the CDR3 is TGTGCCAGCAGGCCGAGACTAGCGGATGCCTACAATGAGCAGTTCTTC.

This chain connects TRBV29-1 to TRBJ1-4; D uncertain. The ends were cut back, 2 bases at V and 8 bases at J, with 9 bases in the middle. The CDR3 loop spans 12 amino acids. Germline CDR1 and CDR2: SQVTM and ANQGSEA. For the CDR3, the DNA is TGCAGCGTTGAACCCGCCGGGGAAAAACTGTTTTTT. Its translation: CSVEPAGEKLFF.

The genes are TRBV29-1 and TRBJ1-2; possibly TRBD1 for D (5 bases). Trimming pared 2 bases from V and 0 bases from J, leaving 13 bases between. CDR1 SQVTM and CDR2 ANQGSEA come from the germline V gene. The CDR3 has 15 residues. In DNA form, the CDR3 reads TGCAGCGTTGAACACAGGCGGATTCCTAACTATGGCTACACCTTC. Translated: CSVEHRRIPNYGYTF.

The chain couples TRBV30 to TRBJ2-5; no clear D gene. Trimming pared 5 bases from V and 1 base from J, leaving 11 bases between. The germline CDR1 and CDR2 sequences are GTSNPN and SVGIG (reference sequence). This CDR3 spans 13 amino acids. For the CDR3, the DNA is TGTGCCTGGGTTCGGGTCCCCCAAGAGACCCAGTACTTC. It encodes CAWVRVPQETQYF.

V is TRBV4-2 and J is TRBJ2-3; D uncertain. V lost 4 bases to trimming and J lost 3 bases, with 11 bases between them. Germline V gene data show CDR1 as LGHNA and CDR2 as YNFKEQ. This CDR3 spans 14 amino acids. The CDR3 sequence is CASSPDPITDTQYF. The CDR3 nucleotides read TGTGCCAGCAGCCCCGACCCTATTACAGATACGCAGTATTTT.

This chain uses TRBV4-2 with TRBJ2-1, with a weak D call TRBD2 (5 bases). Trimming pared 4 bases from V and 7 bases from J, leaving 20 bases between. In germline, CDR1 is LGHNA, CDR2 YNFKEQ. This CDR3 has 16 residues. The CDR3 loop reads CASSPLVWGAQNEQFF. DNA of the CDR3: TGTGCCAGCAGCCCATTAGTTTGGGGAGCCCAAAATGAGCAGTTCTTC.